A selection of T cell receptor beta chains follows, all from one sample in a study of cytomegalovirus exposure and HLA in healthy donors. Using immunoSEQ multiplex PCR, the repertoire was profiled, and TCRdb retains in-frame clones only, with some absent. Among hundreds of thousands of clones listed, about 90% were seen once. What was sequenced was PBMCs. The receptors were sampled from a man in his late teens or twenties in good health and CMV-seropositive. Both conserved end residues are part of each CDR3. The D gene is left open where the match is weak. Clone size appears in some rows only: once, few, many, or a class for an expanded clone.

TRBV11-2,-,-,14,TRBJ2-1,TGTGCCAGCAGCCCCGGCGAAGGCCCGTTTGAGCAGTTCTTC,CASSPGEGPFEQFF
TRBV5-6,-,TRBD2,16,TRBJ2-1,TGTGCCAGCAGCTTGGCCGACAGCCCGCGGGAGTATGAGCAGTTCTTC,CASSLADSPREYEQFF
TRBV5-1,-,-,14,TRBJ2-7,TGCGCCAGCAGCTTGTTAGGGAGCTCCTACGAGCAGTACTTC,CASSLLGSSYEQYF
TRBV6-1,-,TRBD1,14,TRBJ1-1,TGTGCCAGCCACCGACAGGGCATGAACACTGAAGCTTTCTTT,CASHRQGMNTEAFF
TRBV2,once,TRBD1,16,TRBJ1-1,TGTGCCAGCAGTGGGAGGACAGGGGGCGCGGACACTGAAGCTTTCTTT,CASSGRTGGADTEAFF
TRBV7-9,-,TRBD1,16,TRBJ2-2,TGTGCCAGCAGCTCTTGGACAGGGAGGAACACCGGGGAGCTGTTTTTT,CASSSWTGRNTGELFF
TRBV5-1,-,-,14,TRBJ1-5,TGCGCCAGCAGTAAAGACAGCCCCAATCAGCCCCAGCATTTT,CASSKDSPNQPQHF
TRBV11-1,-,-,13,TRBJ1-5,TGTGCCAGCAGCCTTAGTAGCAATCAGCCCCAGCATTTT,CASSLSSNQPQHF
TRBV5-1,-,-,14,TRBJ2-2,TGCGCCAGCACCGGGACCTCGAACACCGGGGAGCTGTTTTTT,CASTGTSNTGELFF
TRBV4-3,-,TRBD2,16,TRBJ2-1,TGCGCCAGCAGCCAAGAGTGGCTAGCGGGATACAATGAGCAGTTCTTC,CASSQEWLAGYNEQFF
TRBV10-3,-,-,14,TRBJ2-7,TGTGCCATCAGTGACGTACCAGCGGCTTACGAGCAGTACTTC,CAISDVPAAYEQYF
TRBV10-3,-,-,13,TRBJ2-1,TGTGCCATCAGTGAGACAGCCGGGACCCCGCCATTCTTC,CAISETAGTPPFF
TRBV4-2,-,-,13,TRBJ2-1,TGTGCCAGCAGCTACAGACTAAACAATGAGCAGTTCTTC,CASSYRLNNEQFF
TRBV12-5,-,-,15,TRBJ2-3,TGTGCTAGTGGCTTCCGGGACACTTACACAGATACGCAGTATTTT,CASGFRDTYTDTQYF